The 8 T cell receptor beta chains below were found in one sample sequenced in a study of blood T cell repertoires in COVID-19. Generated by immunoSEQ multiplex PCR, the TCRdb table keeps only in-frame clones and is missing some. The data hold approximately 84,000 clones, with over 65% observed a single time. What was sequenced was peripheral blood. The receptors derive from a human donor in a cohort sampled during active COVID-19.

J is TRBJ1-1 and V is TRBV24-1; D is perhaps TRBD1 (5 bases). Deletions cut 6 bases from V and 3 bases from J, with 10 bases between. Per the germline V gene, CDR1 is KGHDR and CDR2 is SFDVKD. CDR3 length: 13 amino acids. CDR3 nucleotide sequence: TGTGCCACCAGTAGGGGCTCGGACACTGAAGCTTTCTTT. Translating gives CATSRGSDTEAFF.

The chain uses TRBV7-6 and TRBJ2-3; 7 positions agree with TRBD1. CDR3 length: 16 amino acids. CDR1 is SGHVS, CDR2 FNYEAQ, per germline. Trimming took 1 base from V and 0 from J; bases not matched to a gene: 4. The CDR3 bases are TGTGCCAGCAGCTTAGAAGGGGGCTCTAGCACAGATACGCAGTATTTT. This translates into CASSLEGGSSTDTQYF.

This clone was picked up one time. The chain recombines TRBV30 with TRBJ2-2, with TRBD1 matching 7 bases. Germline CDR1 GTSNPN, CDR2 SVGIG (reference sequence). The V gene end was trimmed by 8 bases and the J gene end by 6 bases; junction bases not matched to a gene: 9. The CDR3 covers 13 residues. The CDR3 DNA sequence: TGTGCCCAAACTACAGGGGTTCCCGGGGAGCTGTTTTTT. Its protein product is CAQTTGVPGELFF.

There are many counts of this clone. V and J are TRBV29-1 and TRBJ1-5; 9 nucleotides line up with TRBD1. The CDR3 runs 12 residues. From germline, CDR1 is SQVTM and CDR2 ANQGSEA. V gave up 4 bases and J gave up 5 bases; unmatched junction bases: 0. The CDR3 DNA sequence: TGCAGCGTTGGGGACAGGGATCAGCCCCAGCATTTT. Translating it yields CSVGDRDQPQHF.

This clone was observed once. The chain combines TRBV28 with TRBJ1-3; 9 nucleotides agree with TRBD1. The CDR3 is 16 residues long. CDR1 and CDR2 (germline): MDHEN, SYDVKM. Losses at the gene ends were 4 bases for V and 6 bases for J; bases not matched to a gene: 10. The CDR3 sequence is CASSSSGQGGENTIYF. The CDR3 nucleotides are TGTGCCAGCAGTTCGTCGGGACAGGGCGGGGAAAACACCATATATTTT.

V and J are TRBV7-8 and TRBJ2-1, with 8 bases lining up with TRBD1. Germline V CDR1 and CDR2: SGHVS, FQNEAQ. The trim removed 5 bases at V and 6 bases at J, leaving 3 bases unmatched. The CDR3 runs 13 residues. The CDR3 reads CASSADRGNEQFF. The DNA of the CDR3 is TGTGCCAGCAGCGCCGACAGGGGCAATGAGCAGTTCTTC.

The chain carries TRBV2 and TRBJ2-1; maybe TRBD2 (5 bases). The germline V and J ends were trimmed by 2 bases and 3 bases, with 11 bases remaining between them. The CDR3 spans 15 residues. The V gene's germline CDR1 is SNHLY and CDR2 FYNNEI. The CDR3 sequence: CASSEMRTVYNEQFF. The CDR3 bases are TGTGCCAGCAGTGAAATGCGGACTGTCTACAATGAGCAGTTCTTC. Variable domain in full (rest from reference TRBV2 and TRBJ2-1): EPEVTQTPSHQVTQMGQEVILRCVPISNHLYFYWYRQILGQKVEFLVSFYNNEISEKSEIFDDQFSVERPDGSNFTLKIRSTKLEDSAMYFCASSEMRTVYNEQFFGPGTRLTVL.

This clone was detected ten times or more. The chain carries TRBV9 and TRBJ2-7; tentative D call: TRBD2 (6 bases). With 0 bases removed from V and 2 bases from J, the gap between germline ends came to 15 bases. The germline gives CDR1 SGDLS, CDR2 YYNGEE. The CDR3 runs to 16 residues. The CDR3 sequence is CASSVGGSGTTYEQYF. The CDR3 DNA reads as TGTGCCAGCAGCGTAGGGGGTAGCGGTACGACCTACGAGCAGTACTTC.